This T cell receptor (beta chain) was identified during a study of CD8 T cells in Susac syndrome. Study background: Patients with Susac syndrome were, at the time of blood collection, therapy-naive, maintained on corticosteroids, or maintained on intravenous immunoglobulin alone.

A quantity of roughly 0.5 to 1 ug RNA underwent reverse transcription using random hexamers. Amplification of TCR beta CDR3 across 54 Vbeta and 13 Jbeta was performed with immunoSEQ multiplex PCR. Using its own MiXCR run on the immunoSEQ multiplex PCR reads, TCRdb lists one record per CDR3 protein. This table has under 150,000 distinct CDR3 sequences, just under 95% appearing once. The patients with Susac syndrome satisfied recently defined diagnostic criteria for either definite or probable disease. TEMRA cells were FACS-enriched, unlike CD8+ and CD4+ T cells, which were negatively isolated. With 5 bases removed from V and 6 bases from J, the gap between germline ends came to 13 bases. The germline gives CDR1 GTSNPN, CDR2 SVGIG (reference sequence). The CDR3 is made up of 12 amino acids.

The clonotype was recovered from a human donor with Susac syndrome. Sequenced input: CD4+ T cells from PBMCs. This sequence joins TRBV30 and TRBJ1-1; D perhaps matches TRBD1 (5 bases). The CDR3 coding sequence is TGTGCCTGGGGAACAGGTTGGGCTGAAGCTTTCTTT. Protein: CAWGTGWAEAFF.